This TCR beta chain was recovered during a study of blood T cell repertoires in COVID-19. V lost 3 bases and J lost 5, with 16 bases in between. The V gene's germline CDR1 is SGHAT and CDR2 FQNNGV. The CDR3 loop spans 16 amino acids. Only in-frame clones appear in the TCRdb table, and some are missing; sequencing was by immunoSEQ multiplex PCR. The sample has about 67,000 clones; around 87% are singletons. Input material: peripheral blood. The chain recombines TRBV11-2 with TRBJ2-2; maybe TRBD2 (5 bases). The receptor was isolated from a middle-aged man with active COVID-19. CDR3 in amino acids: CASSLNTGWKTGELFF. The CDR3, as DNA: TGTGCCAGCAGCTTGAATACGGGGTGGAAGACCGGGGAGCTGTTTTTT.